The 30 T cell receptor beta chains below all came from one sample that was sequenced in a study of CD8 T cells in ankylosing spondylitis. TCRdb ran MiXCR on the 5' RACE reads and lists one entry per CDR3 protein. The data contain some 250,000 distinct CDR3 sequences, 24% of them singletons. Sequenced sample: blood, either unsorted or a sorted T cell fraction (not recorded which). The receptors were sampled from a male donor with ankylosing spondylitis or in good health (not recorded which).

V is TRBV24-1 and J is TRBJ2-3; D is perhaps TRBD1 or TRBD2 (5 bases each). Trimming shortened V by 1 base and J by 6 bases, and 7 bases separated the two germline ends. The CDR3 length is 13 residues. The germline V gene has CDR1 KGHDR and CDR2 SFDVKD. Written as DNA, the CDR3 is TGTGCCACCAGTGATTTCGGGGCGGATACGCAGTATTTT. Translation: CATSDFGADTQYF.

This chain links TRBV15 with TRBJ2-3, with D possibly TRBD1 on 5 matching bases. Trimming left V 0 bases short and J 0 bases short, with 13 bases between. Germline CDR1 LNHNV, CDR2 YYDKDF (reference sequence). The CDR3 runs to 17 residues. The CDR3 nucleotides are TGTGCCACCAGCAGAGATATGGCAGGGTCTAGCACAGATACGCAGTATTTT. It codes for CATSRDMAGSSTDTQYF.

On this clonotype: It may be a read error: a sequence one base away is much more abundant. The rearrangement joins TRBV29-1 to TRBJ2-3; D possibly corresponds to TRBD2 (5 bases). Germline lookup yields CDR1 SQVTM and CDR2 ANQGSEA. The CDR3 runs to 15 residues. CDR3 bases: TGCAGCGTTGAGGCACTACCCTCTAGCACAGATACGCGGTATTTT. Encoded protein: CSVEALPSSTDTRYF.

There are many counts of this clonotype. This sequence joins TRBV28 and TRBJ1-4; D is unclear. The germline V gene has CDR1 MDHEN and CDR2 SYDVKM. V was cut by 7 bases and J by 10 bases, with 28 bases left in between. The CDR3 spans 17 residues. The CDR3 protein is CASNSPAGEVLKGKLFF. Here the CDR3 DNA reads TGTGCCAGCAATTCCCCCGCGGGAGAGGTACTGAAGGGAAAACTGTTTTTT.

A few counts support this clonotype. The chain carries TRBV28 and TRBJ2-7, with TRBD1 matching over 9 bases. CDR1 is MDHEN, CDR2 SYDVKM, per germline. Trimming at V came to 6 bases and at J to 4 bases, leaving 10 bases not matched to a gene. This CDR3 spans 15 amino acids. CDR3 DNA: TGTGCCAGCAGCCAAACCGGGACAGGGTTTTACGAGCAGTACTTC. Encoded protein: CASSQTGTGFYEQYF.

This clonotype showed up just once. The rearrangement uses TRBV14 and TRBJ2-1; TRBD2 aligns across 7 bases. Germline CDR1 SGHDN, CDR2 FVKESK. The CDR3 sequence is 14 residues long. Trimming cost V 8 bases and J 5 bases; bases outside gene matches: 9. CDR3 bases: TGTGCCAGCCGAGGCCAGCGGGGCCACAATGAGCAGTTCTTC. This gives the protein CASRGQRGHNEQFF.

The chain links TRBV6-1 to TRBJ2-5; D might be TRBD1 (5 bases). There are 13 residues in the CDR3. V was trimmed by 6 bases and J by 5 bases, leaving 13 bases between them. Germline V gene lookup returns CDR1 MNHNS and CDR2 SASEGT. This chain's CDR3 is CASSRRVTETQYF. The DNA of the CDR3 is TGTGCCAGCAGCCGCAGGGTGACGGAGACCCAGTACTTC.

This clonotype was picked up many times. The chain is built from TRBV7-2 and TRBJ1-2, with TRBD1 matching 7 bases. CDR1 and CDR2 from the germline V gene are SGHTA and FQGNSA. Trimming took 1 base from V and 4 from J; bases not matched to a gene: 6. CDR3 length: 15 residues. The CDR3 nucleotides are TGTGCCAGCAGCTTAGTTGGTCAGGGGGGCTATGGCTACACCTTC. Encoded protein: CASSLVGQGGYGYTF.

The rearrangement uses TRBV27 and TRBJ2-2; 9 bases are a match to TRBD1. Germline assignment: CDR1 MNHEY and CDR2 SMNVEV (reference sequence). The V gene end was trimmed by 7 bases and the J gene end by 3 bases; junction bases not matched to a gene: 3. The CDR3 extends over 14 amino acids. CDR3 loop: CASTGQGYTGELFF. The CDR3 DNA follows: TGTGCCAGCACGGGACAGGGATACACCGGGGAGCTGTTTTTT.

The chain joins TRBV18 to TRBJ2-7; the D is unclear. Trimming removed 0 bases at V and 2 bases at J, with 8 bases between. Per germline, CDR1 KGHSH and CDR2 LQKENI. CDR3 length: 14 residues. CDR3: CASSPPVHTYEQYF. CDR3 coding DNA: TGTGCCAGCTCACCACCGGTTCACACCTACGAGCAGTACTTC.

This clonotype showed up many times. The rearrangement links TRBV11-2 to TRBJ1-1; no reliable D call. The germline V gene has CDR1 SGHAT and CDR2 FQNNGV. The CDR3 contains 13 residues. V lost 0 bases to trimming and J lost 7 bases, with 9 bases between them. The CDR3 DNA follows: TGTGCCAGCAGCTTAGATACGGTCCTTGAAGCTTTCTTT. Protein: CASSLDTVLEAFF.

This clonotype was seen only a few times. The chain recombines TRBV20-1 with TRBJ1-6; D uncertain. The CDR3 sequence is 13 residues long. Germline V gives CDR1 DFQATT, CDR2 SNEGSKA (reference sequence). Trimming pared 5 bases from V and 8 bases from J, leaving 13 bases between. In DNA form, the CDR3 reads TGCAGTGCTTTGACACGATGGGATTCACCCCTCCACTTT. Protein sequence: CSALTRWDSPLHF.

This clonotype was seen repeatedly, ten times or more. The genes are TRBV10-3 and TRBJ2-5, with TRBD2 matching over 12 bases. V lost 7 bases and J lost 5; bases outside the gene matches: 2. The CDR3 length is 13 residues. Germline V CDR1 and CDR2: ENHRY, SYGVKD. The CDR3 region has the DNA TGTGCCATCACCACTAGCGGGGGGGAGACCCAGTACTTC. Protein product: CAITTSGGETQYF.

This clonotype has ten or more counts. The rearrangement links TRBV5-1 to TRBJ2-3; perhaps TRBD1 as D (5 bases). The CDR3 runs to 13 residues. Looked up from germline, CDR1 is SGHRS and CDR2 is YFSETQ. V lost 4 bases and J lost 5, with 11 bases in between. The chain's CDR3 is CASSIQGEDTQYF. CDR3 coding DNA: TGCGCCAGCAGCATTCAAGGGGAAGATACGCAGTATTTT.

As DNA, the CDR3 is TGCAGTGCCCTACTACTAGGAGGGAAGAGGGAGACCCAGTACTTC. Translation: CSALLLGGKRETQYF. The chain carries TRBV20-1 and TRBJ2-5; D possibly corresponds to TRBD2 (6 bases). Per germline, CDR1 DFQATT and CDR2 SNEGSKA (reference sequence). The germline V and J ends were trimmed by 6 bases and 5 bases, with 22 bases remaining between them. This CDR3 contains 15 residues.

With respect to this clonotype: One end of the junction is discordant with germline, which a read error may explain. The chain couples TRBV6-1 to TRBJ2-3; D may be TRBD1 (5 bases). Germline V gene lookup returns CDR1 MNHNS and CDR2 SASEGT. This CDR3 spans 18 amino acids. The CDR3 DNA is TGTGCCAGGAGTGAACAGTCCCCCACAAGGGGAACCCCAGATACGCAGTATTTT. It is translated as CARSEQSPTRGTPDTQYF.

This rearrangement joins TRBV6-5 to TRBJ2-1; 12 bases align to TRBD2. The V gene's germline CDR1 is MNHEY and CDR2 SVGAGI. This CDR3 spans 15 amino acids. V dropped 2 bases and J dropped 6; count of bases not matched to a gene: 2. The CDR3 DNA is TGTGCCAGCAGTTACGGACTAGCGGGGACCAATGAGCAGTTCTTC. This translates into CASSYGLAGTNEQFF.

This sequence joins TRBV12-3 or TRBV12-4 and TRBJ2-3; TRBD1 matches at 8 bases. Unmatched junction bases numbered 8, after V lost 5 bases and J lost 4 bases. The CDR3 is made up of 15 amino acids. The CDR3 here is CASSLTGVVADTQYF. The CDR3 nucleotides read TGTGCCAGCAGTCTGACAGGGGTGGTGGCAGATACGCAGTATTTT.

In its sample, this clonotype was seen many times. The CDR3 DNA reads as TGCAGTGCACCCTTCCAAACCGGGGAGCTGTTTTTT. Protein: CSAPFQTGELFF. This chain connects TRBV20-1 to TRBJ2-2; no reliable D call. V shed 6 bases and J shed 5 bases, with 10 bases lying between them. Germline lookup yields CDR1 DFQATT and CDR2 SNEGSKA (reference sequence). CDR3 length: 12 residues.

The chain has TRBV6-1 and TRBJ2-7, with 8 positions matching TRBD1. The CDR3 totals 14 residues. Germline CDR1 and CDR2: MNHNS and SASEGT. The V segment lost 3 bases and the J segment 4 bases; nucleotides outside the gene matches: 5. CDR3 protein: CASSEAGGMYEQYF. CDR3 DNA: TGTGCCAGCAGTGAGGCAGGGGGCATGTACGAGCAGTACTTC.

This clonotype showed up just a few times. The chain couples TRBV20-1 to TRBJ2-1, with TRBD2 matching 8 bases. The V gene's germline CDR1 is DFQATT and CDR2 SNEGSKA (reference sequence). V shed 6 bases, J shed 4 bases, and the junction held 14 bases outside the gene matches. The CDR3 runs to 16 residues. The CDR3 reads CSAAIGGGALYNEQFF. The CDR3 nucleotides are TGCAGTGCCGCTATCGGGGGGGGGGCACTGTACAATGAGCAGTTCTTC.

In its sample, this clonotype was seen a few times. This chain joins TRBV12-3 or TRBV12-4 and TRBJ2-7; D not resolved. V was pared by 6 bases and J by 5 bases, with 14 bases between. This CDR3 contains 13 residues. Here the CDR3 reads CASSPGRSDEQYF. The CDR3 DNA is TGTGCCAGCAGCCCCGGGCGGTCCGACGAGCAGTACTTC.

V gene TRBV29-1 combines with J gene TRBJ2-5; no firm D call. Trimming removed 8 bases at V and 2 bases at J, with 12 bases between. CDR3 length equals 12 residues. Germline V gene lookup returns CDR1 SQVTM and CDR2 ANQGSEA. CDR3 sequence reads: CSSRTVQETQYF. CDR3 sequence (DNA): TGCAGCTCCCGGACGGTACAAGAGACCCAGTACTTC.

This clonotype was observed a handful of times. The chain recombines TRBV29-1 with TRBJ2-1, with a tentative D call TRBD2 (6 bases). Germline V CDR1 and CDR2: SQVTM, ANQGSEA. The CDR3 is made up of 13 amino acids. Trimming took off 2 bases at V and 8 bases at J, with 13 bases between the two ends. The CDR3 reads CSVESGGVDEQFF. CDR3 in DNA: TGCAGCGTTGAAAGTGGCGGGGTGGATGAGCAGTTCTTC.

The table lists this clonotype with a few counts. V is TRBV20-1 and J is TRBJ2-4; D is uncertain. Trimming took off 6 bases at V and 0 bases at J, with 9 bases between the two ends. The CDR3 sequence is 13 residues long. Germline loops: CDR1 DFQATT, CDR2 SNEGSKA (reference sequence). The CDR3 nucleotides are TGCAGTGCCCCGATCTTAGCCAAAAACATTCAGTACTTC. Translation: CSAPILAKNIQYF.

This rearrangement joins TRBV20-1 to TRBJ2-5, with D perhaps TRBD1 (6 bases). CDR3 length equals 15 residues. Germline-derived CDR1 and CDR2 are DFQATT and SNEGSKA (reference sequence). V shed 0 bases and J shed 0 bases, with 11 bases lying between them. The CDR3 is CSARDFRQDQETQYF. CDR3 DNA: TGCAGTGCTAGAGATTTCAGACAGGACCAAGAGACCCAGTACTTC.

At least ten counts were recorded for this clonotype. The gene calls are TRBV11-2 and TRBJ1-2; 9 bases are a match to TRBD1. The germline V gene has CDR1 SGHAT and CDR2 FQNNGV. V was clipped by 0 bases and J by 4 bases; unmatched bases: 3. This CDR3 comprises 15 residues. CDR3 region: CASSLEDRGSYGYTF. As DNA, the CDR3 is TGTGCCAGCAGCTTAGAGGACAGGGGTTCCTATGGCTACACCTTC.

This clonotype was seen at least ten times. The V call is TRBV5-1, the J call TRBJ2-2; a weak D match, TRBD1 (6 bases). The CDR3 totals 14 residues. V gave up 1 base and J gave up 8 bases, with 12 bases separating them. Germline values: CDR1 SGHRS, CDR2 YFSETQ. The CDR3 loop is CASSLPSGVGELFF. In nucleotides, the CDR3 is TGCGCCAGCAGCTTGCCTTCAGGGGTAGGGGAGCTGTTTTTT.

In this sample, this clonotype turned up many times. The chain combines TRBV12-3 or TRBV12-4 with TRBJ2-3, with 8 nucleotides matching TRBD2. J was trimmed by 0 bases and V by 7 bases; bases with no gene match: 6. The length of the CDR3 is 15 residues. The CDR3 DNA follows: TGTGCCAGCACCACGGGGGGGACCAGCACAGATACGCAGTATTTT. Translation: CASTTGGTSTDTQYF.

The rearrangement uses TRBV20-1 and TRBJ2-5, with 8 bases fitting TRBD2. The CDR3 length is 14 residues. Germline values: CDR1 DFQATT, CDR2 SNEGSKA (reference sequence). J gave up 4 bases and V 3 bases, and 7 bases lay outside the gene matches. The CDR3 loop reads CSARGLVLGETQYF. The CDR3, as DNA: TGCAGTGCTAGGGGACTAGTCCTTGGAGAGACCCAGTACTTC.